The sample holds many counts of the clone carrying this T cell receptor (beta chain). What it binds is not known. Per germline, CDR1 MDHEN and CDR2 SYDVKM. The CDR3 consists of 16 residues. J lost 6 bases, V lost 6 bases, and 15 bases had no gene match. Regions amplified from RNA transcripts were the TCR beta CDR3 regions. RT-PCR in the first round (using the HTBI primer set) targeted the TCR CDR3. TCRdb reprocessed the multiplex PCR reads via MiXCR and lists one record per CDR3 protein. The table has 300,000 to 450,000 distinct CDR3 sequences, 20% to 25% seen once. This sample was included in a study of T cells in Graves' hyperthyroidism and ophthalmopathy. Whole-study results and caveats: It was a median 6.5 months before onset that the model predicted ophthalmopathy. Most thyroid-expanded clonotypes above 0.001 were also found in blood.

J is TRBJ2-3 and V is TRBV28, with 7 bases aligning to TRBD2. Sequenced sample: blood. This clonotype was sampled from a man over 45 with Graves' hyperthyroidism. This CDR3 reads CASSEGRLAAWDTQYF. DNA for the CDR3: TGTGCCAGCAGCGAAGGCCGGCTAGCGGCCTGGGATACGCAGTATTTT.